Below, 25 T cell receptor beta chains from the same sample are listed, as sequenced in a study of T cells expressing NK-cell markers (dated by TCRdb to between 2020 and 2021). The method was 5' RACE. For sequencing, an Illumina HiSeq 2000 was employed. TCRdb reprocessed the public reads and reports one entry per CDR3 protein sequence, without DNA. The sample's table covers about 460,000 distinct CDR3 sequences. The top ten clonotypes cover 1.4% of the sample. The sample comprised blood T cells: a sorted CD56 or NKG2C T cell subset, CD4+ or CD8+ T cells, or bulk PBMC T cells (not recorded which). The receptors derive from a woman aged 45-59 years in good health. Donor details come from another sample of the same person, matched by shared clones.

The genes are TRBV3-1 and TRBJ2-1; the D gene TCRdb calls, TRBD2, cannot be checked with no DNA. The CDR3 has 17 amino acids. Per germline, CDR1 LGHDT and CDR2 YNNKEL (reference sequence). This CDR3 reads CASSHPALANSYNEQFF.

The chain uses TRBV20-1 and TRBJ2-1; the TRBD2 assignment by TCRdb is unverifiable without DNA. Germline V gives CDR1 DFQATT, CDR2 SNEGSKA (reference sequence). The CDR3 covers 15 residues. The CDR3 loop is CSARDGTSGSYEQFF.

The chain carries TRBV6-5 and TRBJ2-7; TCRdb calls TRBD2, which cannot be checked without DNA. CDR1 and CDR2 from the germline V gene are MNHEY and SVGAGI. This CDR3 is 14 amino acids long. CDR3 amino acids: CASSQLAGVWEQYF.

This chain connects TRBV24-1 to TRBJ2-1; lacking DNA, the TRBD2 call made by TCRdb goes unchecked. This CDR3 contains 14 residues. Germline V gene lookup returns CDR1 KGHDR and CDR2 SFDVKD. CDR3 region: CATSGTSGSGEQFF.

The chain carries TRBV5-1 and TRBJ1-4; TCRdb's D gene call, TRBD1, goes unchecked for lack of DNA. The germline gives CDR1 SGHRS, CDR2 YFSETQ. This CDR3 spans 14 amino acids. CDR3 loop: CASRPGQGGEKLFF.

This chain joins TRBV5-1 and TRBJ2-1. This CDR3 is built from 12 residues. Germline CDR1 reads SGHRS; CDR2 reads YFSETQ. The CDR3 is CASSLTPVEQFF.

This chain joins TRBV12-3 or TRBV12-4 and TRBJ2-7. The CDR3 sequence is 14 residues long. The CDR3 is CASSSHRSSYEQYF.

The V call is TRBV21-1, the J call TRBJ2-3; the D call from TCRdb, TRBD1, cannot be confirmed without DNA. TRBV21-1 is recorded as a pseudogene. The CDR3 extends over 15 amino acids. CDR3 loop: CASSRGTPSTDTQYF.

The rearrangement links TRBV5-1 to TRBJ2-7; there is no DNA to check the TCRdb D call of TRBD2. Germline CDR1 and CDR2: SGHRS and YFSETQ. This CDR3 contains 17 residues. CDR3 region: CASSLALGAGGVYEQYF.

The gene calls are TRBV7-2 and TRBJ2-1; the TCRdb D gene call, TRBD2, has no DNA to confirm it. Looked up from germline, CDR1 is SGHTA and CDR2 is FQGNSA. This CDR3 has 14 amino acids. The CDR3 sequence is CASSLYSGRDEQFF.

CDR3 loop: CASLGLDWSSYNEQFF. The genes are TRBV2 and TRBJ2-1; TCRdb returns TRBD2, unconfirmable since there is no DNA. The germline V gene has CDR1 SNHLY and CDR2 FYNNEI. This CDR3 comprises 16 residues.

The chain employs TRBV20-1 and TRBJ1-5; the D call from TCRdb, TRBD1, cannot be confirmed without DNA. Germline V gives CDR1 DFQATT, CDR2 SNEGSKA (reference sequence). The CDR3 spans 14 residues. CDR3 sequence: CSARDLLGAQPQHF.

This chain connects TRBV7-9 to TRBJ2-7; TCRdb designates TRBD2, a call that cannot be tested without DNA. The germline gives CDR1 SEHNR, CDR2 FQNEAQ (reference sequence). There are 18 residues in the CDR3. This chain's CDR3 is CASSLDGLAGSRIYEQYF.

This chain connects TRBV27 to TRBJ2-1; the D gene TCRdb calls, TRBD1, cannot be checked with no DNA. CDR1 and CDR2 (germline): MNHEY, SMNVEV (reference sequence). CDR3 size: 14 residues. Here the CDR3 reads CASSFQGYWGEQFF.

The V and J genes are TRBV20-1 and TRBJ2-1; TCRdb calls TRBD2, which cannot be checked without DNA. Germline CDR1 reads DFQATT; CDR2 reads SNEGSKA (reference sequence). The CDR3 spans 14 residues. CDR3 region: CSARGLAVYREQFF.

This chain joins TRBV14 and TRBJ2-2; TCRdb's D gene call, TRBD1, goes unchecked for lack of DNA. This CDR3 has 19 amino acids. The germline V gene encodes CDR1 SGHDN and CDR2 FVKESK. CDR3 loop: CASSHRGTGGLTNTGELFF.

V and J are TRBV28 and TRBJ2-5; the D call of TRBD1 rests on TCRdb alone, since no DNA is present to check it. CDR3 length: 14 amino acids. Looked up from germline, CDR1 is MDHEN and CDR2 is SYDVKM. This chain's CDR3 is CASELPGVGETQYF.

The rearrangement joins TRBV12-3 or TRBV12-4 to TRBJ2-5; TCRdb designates TRBD2, a call that cannot be tested without DNA. This CDR3 spans 14 amino acids. This CDR3 is CASSYSGSGETQYF.

The chain couples TRBV5-1 to TRBJ2-2; the TCRdb call, TRBD1, lacks DNA for checking. The CDR3 contains 16 residues. CDR1 and CDR2 from the germline V gene are SGHRS and YFSETQ. CDR3 loop: CASSLGEQRSTGELFF. Based on the CDR3 plus reference TRBV5-1 and TRBJ2-2, the full variable domain is KAGVTQTPRYLIKTRGQQVTLSCSPISGHRSVSWYQQTPGQGLQFLFEYFSETQRNKGNFPGRFSGRQFSNSRSEMNVSTLELGDSALYLCASSLGEQRSTGELFFGEGSRLTVL.

The chain joins TRBV7-9 to TRBJ2-3; TCRdb indicates TRBD1, and absent DNA this call remains unverified. The CDR3 loop spans 16 amino acids. Per germline, CDR1 SEHNR and CDR2 FQNEAQ (reference sequence). Here the CDR3 reads CASSLGGTGRSDTQYF.

This chain uses TRBV5-1 with TRBJ2-5; checking the TCRdb D call of TRBD1 is not possible without DNA. CDR1 SGHRS and CDR2 YFSETQ come from the germline V gene. There are 17 residues in the CDR3. The CDR3 loop is CASSVIPGQGISETQYF.

The chain joins TRBV20-1 to TRBJ2-3; TCRdb reports TRBD2, a call that lacks DNA to check it against. CDR1 is DFQATT and CDR2 is SNEGSKA in the germline V gene (reference sequence). The CDR3 extends over 15 amino acids. CDR3 region: CSASKTAGSTDTQYF.

The rearrangement joins TRBV7-2 to TRBJ1-2; there is no DNA to check the TCRdb D call of TRBD1. CDR3 length: 18 amino acids. CDR1 is SGHTA and CDR2 is FQGNSA in the germline V gene. The CDR3 spells CASSLNHYRGPTNYGYTF.

The chain carries TRBV6-5 and TRBJ2-2; TCRdb outputs TRBD2, but without DNA this stays unchecked. In germline, CDR1 is MNHEY, CDR2 SVGAGI. The CDR3 totals 15 residues. The CDR3 sequence: CASSYGGSTTGELFF.

V and J are TRBV5-6 and TRBJ2-1; the D gene TCRdb calls, TRBD2, cannot be checked with no DNA. The germline gives CDR1 SGHDT, CDR2 YYEEEE. The CDR3 sequence is 13 residues long. CDR3: CASSSLAGGVWFF.